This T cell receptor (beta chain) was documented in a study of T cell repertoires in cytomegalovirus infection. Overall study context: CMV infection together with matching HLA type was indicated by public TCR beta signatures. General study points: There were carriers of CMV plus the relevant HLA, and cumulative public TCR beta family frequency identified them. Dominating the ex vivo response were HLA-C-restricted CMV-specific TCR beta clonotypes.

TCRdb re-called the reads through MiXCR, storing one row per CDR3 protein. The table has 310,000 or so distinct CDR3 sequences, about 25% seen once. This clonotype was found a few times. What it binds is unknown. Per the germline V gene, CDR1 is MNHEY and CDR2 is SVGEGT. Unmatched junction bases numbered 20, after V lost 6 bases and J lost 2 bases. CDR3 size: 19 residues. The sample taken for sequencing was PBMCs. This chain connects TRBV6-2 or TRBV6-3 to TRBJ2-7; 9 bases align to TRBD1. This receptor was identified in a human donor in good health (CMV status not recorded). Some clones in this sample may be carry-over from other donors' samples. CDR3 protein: CASSPVGDRVPGWTYEQYF. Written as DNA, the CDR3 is TGTGCCAGCAGCCCGGTGGGGGACAGGGTTCCCGGTTGGACCTACGAGCAGTACTTC.